This paragraph reports one T cell receptor (beta chain). What antigen it recognizes has not been identified. The record has no base qualities; no much larger clone is one base away. This sample was included in a study of monozygotic twins with cystic fibrosis (dated by TCRdb to the early 2020s). As for the study more broadly: Approximately 3.3 micrograms of fragmented DNA went through around 15 PCR cycles to produce barcoded libraries. The study compared TCR beta repertoires within and between 16 monozygotic twin pairs with cystic fibrosis to assess genetic influence on V and J gene usage. The cohort comprised ten female and six male twin pairs aged 2.0 to 36.4 years, median around 9 years, mostly children and adolescents. On the day blood was drawn, the twins' weight-for-height and FEVPerc (FEV1 disease centile) were ranked against those of the 1,000 or so cohort participants. Data for three of the twin pairs had been reported previously in another context. Paper-wide results and their limitations: Sharing of nucleotide-identical clonotypes was significantly greater within monozygotic CF twin pairs than between unrelated CF individuals (P = 0.000026, Mann-Whitney). Simpson clonality was generally low (median about 0.01), which suggests a naive-dominated repertoire, and clonality was higher in the most severely affected patients. Only a small cohort was studied, and no association of shared CDR3 numbers with age, concordance or disease severity was found. The greatest similarity to the co-twin was observed for V gene usage in 13 of 16 pairs and for J usage in 8 of 16 pairs, which suggested genetic constraints.

From its cysteine to its phenylalanine, the CDR3 spans 13 amino acids. CDR3 DNA is the only sequence kept; it has 39 bases, read in frame from the first base. The germline ends are 12 bases apart after V is trimmed by 5 bases and J by 4 bases. The germline V gene encodes CDR1 SGHTA and CDR2 FQGNSA. The twin pairs came from the European Cystic Fibrosis Twin and Sibling Study Cohort, a cohort that recruited patients from over a hundred CF clinics across 14 European countries. Zygosity and CFTR genotype were verified in-house, and zygosity was tested by multiplex PCR of nine short tandem repeat loci. Peripheral blood was sampled from each twin, and clinical parameters were recorded on the day of blood sampling. Genomic DNA was isolated from peripheral blood cells with phenol/chloroform and kept in TE buffer at 4 degrees C. TCR beta CDR3 regions were amplified by multiplex PCR using the immunoSEQ immune profiling system, following the manufacturer's instructions. Sequencing was performed on an Illumina NextSeq system. Turning to the authors' computational methods: Sequence data were processed on the immunoSEQ Analyzer platform, and clonality was calculated as the square root of Simpson's index of productive rearrangements. Similarity in V and J usage was measured by Jensen-Shannon distance, and OLGA was used to compute CDR3 generation probabilities. The immuneACCESS database (August 2020) and VDJdb (December 2020) were searched for shared CDR3 sequences. As stored in TCRdb, this immuneACCESS dataset retains in-frame rearrangements with V and J assigned. A fraction of the clones does not appear; measured against another copy, unresolved V genes explain less than half of the discrepancy, and the remainder lacks a known reason. D and trimming come from the DNA, and the V and J calls and clone size come from that table. This sample holds around 27,000 clones; around 96% were observed only once. The ten top clones hold around 3% of the sample.

The source is a girl aged 2 to 10 with cystic fibrosis. Sequencing was done on a sample of blood. The receptor chain draws on TRBV7-2 and TRBJ2-7, with the D gene too uncertain to name. The CDR3 region has the sequence CASSPRPLYEQYF. The sequenced DNA is TGTGCCAGCAGCCCCCGACCGCTTTACGAGCAGTACTTC.